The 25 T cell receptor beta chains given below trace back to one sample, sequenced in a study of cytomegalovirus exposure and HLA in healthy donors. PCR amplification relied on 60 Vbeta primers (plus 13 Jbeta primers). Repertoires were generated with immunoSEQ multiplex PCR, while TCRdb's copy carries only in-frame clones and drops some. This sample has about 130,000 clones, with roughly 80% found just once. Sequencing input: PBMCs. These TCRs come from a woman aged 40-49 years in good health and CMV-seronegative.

The CDR3 reads CASSPRGFTDTQYF. CDR3 nucleotides: TGTGCCAGCAGCCCCAGGGGGTTCACAGATACGCAGTATTTT. The V call is TRBV6-5, the J call TRBJ2-3, with 7 nucleotides matching TRBD1. Germline V gene data show CDR1 as MNHEY and CDR2 as SVGAGI. J was trimmed by 2 bases and V by 6 bases; bases with no gene match: 5. This CDR3 region has 14 residues.

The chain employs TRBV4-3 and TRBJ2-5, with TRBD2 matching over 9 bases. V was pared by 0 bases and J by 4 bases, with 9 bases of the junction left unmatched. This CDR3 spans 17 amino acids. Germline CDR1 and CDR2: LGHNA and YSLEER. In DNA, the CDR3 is TGCGCCAGCAGCCAAGACCCTAGCGGGGTGGGAGGAGAGACCCAGTACTTC. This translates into CASSQDPSGVGGETQYF.

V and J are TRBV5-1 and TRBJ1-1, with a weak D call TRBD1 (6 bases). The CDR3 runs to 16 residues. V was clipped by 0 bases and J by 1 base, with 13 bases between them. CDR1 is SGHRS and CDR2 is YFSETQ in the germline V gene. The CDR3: CASSLGGGRQNTEAFF. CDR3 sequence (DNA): TGCGCCAGCAGCTTGGGTGGGGGCAGACAGAACACTGAAGCTTTCTTT.

The CDR3 spells CASSHLWGEETQYF. In DNA, the CDR3 is TGCGCCAGCAGCCACCTCTGGGGGGAAGAGACCCAGTACTTC. The chain carries TRBV4-1 and TRBJ2-5; D perhaps matches TRBD2 (6 bases). CDR3 length: 14 amino acids. Germline CDR1 and CDR2: MGHRA and YSYEKL. The V and J ends lost 3 bases and 3 bases respectively, with 11 bases between them.

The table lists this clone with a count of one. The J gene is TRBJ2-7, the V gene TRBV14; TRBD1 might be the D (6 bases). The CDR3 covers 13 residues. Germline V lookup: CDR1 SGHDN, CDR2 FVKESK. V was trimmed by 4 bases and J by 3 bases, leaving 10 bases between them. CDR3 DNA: TGTGCCAGCAGCCCTAGGGGGAGCTACGAGCAGTACTTC. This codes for CASSPRGSYEQYF.

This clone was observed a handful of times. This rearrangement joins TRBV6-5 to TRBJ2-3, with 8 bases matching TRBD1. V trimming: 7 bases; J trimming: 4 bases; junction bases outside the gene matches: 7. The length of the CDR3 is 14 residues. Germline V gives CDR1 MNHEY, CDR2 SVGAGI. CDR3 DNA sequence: TGTGCCAGCAACCACAGGGGGTTTGCAGATACGCAGTATTTT. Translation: CASNHRGFADTQYF.

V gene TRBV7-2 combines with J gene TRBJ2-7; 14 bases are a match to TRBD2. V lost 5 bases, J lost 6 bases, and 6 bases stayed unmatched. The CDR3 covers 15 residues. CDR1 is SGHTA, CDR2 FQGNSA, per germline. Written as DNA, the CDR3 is TGTGCCAGCAGCGATCATGGACTAGCGGGAGGCGAGCAGTACTTC. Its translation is CASSDHGLAGGEQYF. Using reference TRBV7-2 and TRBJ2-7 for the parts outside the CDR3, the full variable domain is GAGVSQSPSNKVTEKGKDVELRCDPISGHTALYWYRQSLGQGLEFLIYFQGNSAPDKSGLPSDRFSAERTGGSVSTLTIQRTQQEDSAVYLCASSDHGLAGGEQYFGPGTRLTVT.

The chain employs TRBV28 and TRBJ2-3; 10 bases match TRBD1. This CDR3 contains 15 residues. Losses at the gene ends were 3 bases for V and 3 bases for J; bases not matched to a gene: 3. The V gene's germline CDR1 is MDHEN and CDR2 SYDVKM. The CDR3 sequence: CASSFGGQGTDTQYF. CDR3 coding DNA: TGTGCCAGCAGTTTTGGGGGACAGGGGACAGATACGCAGTATTTT.

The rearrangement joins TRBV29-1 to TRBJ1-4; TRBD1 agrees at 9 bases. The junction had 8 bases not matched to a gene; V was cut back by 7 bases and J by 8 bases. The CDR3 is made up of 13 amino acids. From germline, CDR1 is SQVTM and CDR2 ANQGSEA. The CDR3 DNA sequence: TGCAGCGGAATGACAGGGGGTGGGGAAAAACTGTTTTTT. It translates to CSGMTGGGEKLFF.

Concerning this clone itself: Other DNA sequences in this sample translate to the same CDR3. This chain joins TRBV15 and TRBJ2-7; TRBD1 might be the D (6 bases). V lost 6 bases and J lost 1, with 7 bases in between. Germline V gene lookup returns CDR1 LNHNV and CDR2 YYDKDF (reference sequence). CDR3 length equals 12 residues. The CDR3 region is CATSTGSYEQYF. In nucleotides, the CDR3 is TGTGCCACCAGTACAGGGTCCTACGAGCAGTACTTC.

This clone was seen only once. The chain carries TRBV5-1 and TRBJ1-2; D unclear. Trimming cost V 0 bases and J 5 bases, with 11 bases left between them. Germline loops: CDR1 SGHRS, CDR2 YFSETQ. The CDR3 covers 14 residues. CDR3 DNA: TGCGCCAGCAGCTTGGACCTGGGAGGTTATGGCTACACCTTC. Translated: CASSLDLGGYGYTF.

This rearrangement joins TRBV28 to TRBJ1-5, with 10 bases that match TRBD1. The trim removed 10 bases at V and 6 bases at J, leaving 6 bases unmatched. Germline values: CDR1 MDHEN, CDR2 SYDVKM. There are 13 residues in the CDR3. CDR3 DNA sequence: TGTGCCACCGATGGGACAGGGGTTCAGCCCCAGCATTTT. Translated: CATDGTGVQPQHF.

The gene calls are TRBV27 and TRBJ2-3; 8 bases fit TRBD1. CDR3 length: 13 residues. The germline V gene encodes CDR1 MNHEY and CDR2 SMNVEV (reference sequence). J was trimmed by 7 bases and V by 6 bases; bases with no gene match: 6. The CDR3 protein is CASRDRAGHTQYF. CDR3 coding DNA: TGTGCCAGCAGGGACAGGGCGGGCCATACGCAGTATTTT.

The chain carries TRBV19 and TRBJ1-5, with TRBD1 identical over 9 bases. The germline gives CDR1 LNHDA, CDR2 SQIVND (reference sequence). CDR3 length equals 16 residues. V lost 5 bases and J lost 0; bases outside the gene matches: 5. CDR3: CASSPWDRDSNQPQHF. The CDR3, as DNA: TGTGCCAGTAGTCCCTGGGACAGGGATAGCAATCAGCCCCAGCATTTT. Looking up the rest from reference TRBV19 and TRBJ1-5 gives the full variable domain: DGGITQSPKYLFRKEGQNVTLSCEQNLNHDAMYWYRQDPGQGLRLIYYSQIVNDFQKGDIAEGYSVSREKKESFPLTVTSAQKNPTAFYLCASSPWDRDSNQPQHFGDGTRLSIL.

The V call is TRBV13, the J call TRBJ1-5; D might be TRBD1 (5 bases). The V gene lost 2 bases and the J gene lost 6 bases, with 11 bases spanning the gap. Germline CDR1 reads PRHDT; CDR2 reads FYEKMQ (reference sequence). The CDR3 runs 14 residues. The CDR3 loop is CASSLRGEVQPQHF. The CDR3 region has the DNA TGTGCCAGCAGCTTAAGAGGGGAGGTTCAGCCCCAGCATTTT. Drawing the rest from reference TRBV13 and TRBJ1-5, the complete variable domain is AAGVIQSPRHLIKEKRETATLKCYPIPRHDTVYWYQQGPGQDPQFLISFYEKMQSDKGSIPDRFSAQQFSDYHSELNMSSLELGDSALYFCASSLRGEVQPQHFGDGTRLSIL.

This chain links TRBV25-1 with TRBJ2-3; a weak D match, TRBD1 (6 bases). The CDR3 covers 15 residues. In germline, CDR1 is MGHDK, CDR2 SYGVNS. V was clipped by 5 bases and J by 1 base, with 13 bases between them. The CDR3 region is CASSKNRVGTDTQYF. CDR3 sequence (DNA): TGTGCCAGCAGTAAAAACAGGGTGGGCACAGATACGCAGTATTTT.

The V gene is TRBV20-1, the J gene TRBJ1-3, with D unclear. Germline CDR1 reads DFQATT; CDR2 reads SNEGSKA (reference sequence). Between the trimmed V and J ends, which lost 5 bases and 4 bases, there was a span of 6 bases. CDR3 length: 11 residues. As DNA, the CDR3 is TGCAGTGCTTTCGAGGGAAACACCATATATTTT. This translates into CSAFEGNTIYF.

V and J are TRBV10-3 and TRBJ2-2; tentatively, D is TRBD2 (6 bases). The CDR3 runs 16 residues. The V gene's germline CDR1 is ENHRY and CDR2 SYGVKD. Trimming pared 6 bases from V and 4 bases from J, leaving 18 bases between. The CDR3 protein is CAIRVAEAGITGELFF. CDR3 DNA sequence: TGTGCCATCAGGGTCGCAGAGGCGGGGATCACCGGGGAGCTGTTTTTT.

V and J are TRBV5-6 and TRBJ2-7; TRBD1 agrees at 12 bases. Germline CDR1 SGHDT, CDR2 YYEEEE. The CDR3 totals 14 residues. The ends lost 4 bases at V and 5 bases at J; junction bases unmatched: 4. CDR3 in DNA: TGTGCCAGCAGCCTGGGGACAGGGGGCCACGAGCAGTACTTC. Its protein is CASSLGTGGHEQYF.

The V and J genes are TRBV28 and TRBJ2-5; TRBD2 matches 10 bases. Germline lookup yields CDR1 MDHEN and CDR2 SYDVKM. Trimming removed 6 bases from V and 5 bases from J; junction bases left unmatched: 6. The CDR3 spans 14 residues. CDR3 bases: TGTGCCAGCAGAGCGGGAGGGCCCTCGGAGACCCAGTACTTC. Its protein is CASRAGGPSETQYF. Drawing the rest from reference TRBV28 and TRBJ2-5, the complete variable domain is DVKVTQSSRYLVKRTGEKVFLECVQDMDHENMFWYRQDPGLGLRLIYFSYDVKMKEKGDIPEGYSVSREKKERFSLILESASTNQTSMYLCASRAGGPSETQYFGPGTRLLVL.

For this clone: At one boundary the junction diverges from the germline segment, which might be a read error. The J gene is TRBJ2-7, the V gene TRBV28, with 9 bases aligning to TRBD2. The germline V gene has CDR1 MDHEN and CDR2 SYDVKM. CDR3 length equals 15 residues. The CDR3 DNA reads TGTGCCAGCAGTATAAAGACTAGCGGAGGCCCCCTACAGATCTTC. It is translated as CASSIKTSGGPLQIF.

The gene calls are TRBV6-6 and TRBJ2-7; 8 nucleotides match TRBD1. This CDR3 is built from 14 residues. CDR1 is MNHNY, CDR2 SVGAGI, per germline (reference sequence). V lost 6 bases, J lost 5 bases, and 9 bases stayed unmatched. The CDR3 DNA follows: TGTGCCAGCAGCCTGACAGGGGACTGGAACGAGCAGTACTTC. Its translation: CASSLTGDWNEQYF.

The CDR3 DNA reads TGTGCCAGCTCACCACCTCCGACAGGGCTGTCCTACAATGAGCAGTTCTTC. This translates into CASSPPPTGLSYNEQFF. This chain uses TRBV18 with TRBJ2-1; 7 positions agree with TRBD1. Germline lookup yields CDR1 KGHSH and CDR2 LQKENI. This CDR3 contains 17 residues. V lost 0 bases to trimming and J lost 1 base; unmatched junction nucleotides: 6.

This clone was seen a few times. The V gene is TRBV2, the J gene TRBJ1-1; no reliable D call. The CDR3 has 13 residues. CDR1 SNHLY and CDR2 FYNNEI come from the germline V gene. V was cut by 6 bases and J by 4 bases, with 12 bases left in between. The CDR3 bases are TGTGCCAGCAGGAACCCTAGTAGCACTGAAGCTTTCTTT. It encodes CASRNPSSTEAFF.

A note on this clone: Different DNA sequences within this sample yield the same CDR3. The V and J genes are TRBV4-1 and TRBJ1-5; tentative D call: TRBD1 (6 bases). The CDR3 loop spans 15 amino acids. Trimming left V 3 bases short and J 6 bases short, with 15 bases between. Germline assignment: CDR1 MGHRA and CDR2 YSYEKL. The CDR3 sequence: CASSQAGGGGQPQHF. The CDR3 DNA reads TGCGCCAGCAGCCAGGCGGGGGGCGGTGGTCAGCCCCAGCATTTT.